This T cell receptor (beta chain) was profiled in a study of shared clonotypes between healthy human individuals. Study-level points and caveats: In a few donors, around 5% of naive CD4 clonotypes appeared in common.

Clones were read by immunoSEQ multiplex PCR, and TCRdb kept only the in-frame ones, dropping some. This sample has around 2,000,000 clones, with roughly 95% found just once. Points on this clone: The target antigen is unknown.

Per germline, CDR1 MNHEY and CDR2 SMNVEV (reference sequence). The CDR3 is 16 amino acids. The V segment lost 8 bases and the J segment 4 bases; nucleotides outside the gene matches: 16. The naive CD8 subset, CD45RO-negative cells positively selected for CCR7, excluded terminally differentiated effector memory CD45RA+ cells. The V gene is TRBV27, the J gene TRBJ2-7; 8 nucleotides match TRBD1. Sequenced sample: naive CD8+ T cells sorted from blood. The receptor was derived from a man between 18 and 29 years old in good health. The CDR3 reads CASAHGPGQGVYEQYF. For the CDR3, the DNA is TGTGCCAGCGCCCACGGCCCTGGACAGGGTGTTTACGAGCAGTACTTC.